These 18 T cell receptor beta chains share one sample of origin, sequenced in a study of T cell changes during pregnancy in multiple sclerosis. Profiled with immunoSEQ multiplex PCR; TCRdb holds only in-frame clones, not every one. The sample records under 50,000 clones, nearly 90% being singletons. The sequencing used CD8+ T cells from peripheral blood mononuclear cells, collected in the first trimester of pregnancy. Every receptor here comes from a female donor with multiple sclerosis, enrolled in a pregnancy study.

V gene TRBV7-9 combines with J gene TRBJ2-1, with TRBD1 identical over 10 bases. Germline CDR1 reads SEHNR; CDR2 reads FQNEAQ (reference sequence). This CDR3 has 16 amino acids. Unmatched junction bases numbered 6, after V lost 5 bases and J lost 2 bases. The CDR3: CASSPRQGAAYNEQFF. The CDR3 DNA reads TGTGCCAGCAGCCCAAGACAGGGGGCGGCCTACAATGAGCAGTTCTTC.

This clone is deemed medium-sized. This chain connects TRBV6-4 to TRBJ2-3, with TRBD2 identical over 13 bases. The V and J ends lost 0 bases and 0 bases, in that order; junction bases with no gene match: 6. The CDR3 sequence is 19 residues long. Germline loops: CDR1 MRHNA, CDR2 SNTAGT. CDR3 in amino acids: CASSDSATSGGSSTDTQYF. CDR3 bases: TGTGCCAGCAGTGACTCAGCGACTAGCGGGGGGTCAAGCACAGATACGCAGTATTTT.

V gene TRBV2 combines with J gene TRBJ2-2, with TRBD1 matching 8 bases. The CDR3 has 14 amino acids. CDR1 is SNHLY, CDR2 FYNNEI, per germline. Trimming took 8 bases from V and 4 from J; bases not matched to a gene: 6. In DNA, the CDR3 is TGTGCCAGCGATGGGACAGGCCTCACCGGGGAGCTGTTTTTT. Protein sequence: CASDGTGLTGELFF.

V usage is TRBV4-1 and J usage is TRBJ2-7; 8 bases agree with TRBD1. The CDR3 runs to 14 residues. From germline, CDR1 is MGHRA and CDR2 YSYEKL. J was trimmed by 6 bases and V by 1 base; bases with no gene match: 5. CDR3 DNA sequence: TGCGCCAGCAGCCAAGGACAGGGGCAGTCCGAGCAGTACTTC. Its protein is CASSQGQGQSEQYF.

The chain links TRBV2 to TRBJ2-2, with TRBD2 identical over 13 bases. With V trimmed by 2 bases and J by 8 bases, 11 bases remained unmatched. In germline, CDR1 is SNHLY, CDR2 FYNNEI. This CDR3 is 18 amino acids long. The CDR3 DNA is TGTGCCAGCAGTGAAAATCCGATCGGACTAGCGGGGGATGGGGAGCTGTTTTTT. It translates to CASSENPIGLAGDGELFF.

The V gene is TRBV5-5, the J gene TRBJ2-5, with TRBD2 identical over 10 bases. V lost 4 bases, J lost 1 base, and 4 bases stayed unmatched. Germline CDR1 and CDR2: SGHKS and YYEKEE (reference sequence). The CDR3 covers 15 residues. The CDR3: CASSQERGGQETQYF. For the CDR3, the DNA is TGTGCCAGCAGCCAAGAGCGGGGGGGCCAAGAGACCCAGTACTTC.

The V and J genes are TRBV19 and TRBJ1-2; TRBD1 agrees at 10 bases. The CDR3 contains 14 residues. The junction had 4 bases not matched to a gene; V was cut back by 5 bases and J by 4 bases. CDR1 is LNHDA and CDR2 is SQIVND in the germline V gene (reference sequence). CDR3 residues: CASSGGTGAYGYTF. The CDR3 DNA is TGTGCCAGTAGTGGCGGGACAGGGGCCTATGGCTACACCTTC.

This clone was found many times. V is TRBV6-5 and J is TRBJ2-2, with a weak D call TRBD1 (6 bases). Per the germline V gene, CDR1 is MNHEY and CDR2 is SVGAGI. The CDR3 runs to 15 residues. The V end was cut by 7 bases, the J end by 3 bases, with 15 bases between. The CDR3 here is CASKQGGLDTGELFF. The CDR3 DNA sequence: TGTGCCAGCAAACAAGGGGGATTGGACACCGGGGAGCTGTTTTTT.

CDR3 nucleotide sequence: TGTGCCATTCGGGGGGGCCTACTCAATGAGCAGTTCTTC. Encoded protein: CAIRGGLLNEQFF. This sequence joins TRBV2 and TRBJ2-1, with TRBD2 matching 8 bases. V was clipped by 10 bases and J by 6 bases; unmatched bases: 8. The CDR3 length is 13 residues. Germline V gene lookup returns CDR1 SNHLY and CDR2 FYNNEI.

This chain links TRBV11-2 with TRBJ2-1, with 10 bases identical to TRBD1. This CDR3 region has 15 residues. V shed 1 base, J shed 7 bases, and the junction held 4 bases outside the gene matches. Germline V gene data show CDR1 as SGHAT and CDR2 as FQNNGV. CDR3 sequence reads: CASSLVGQGSNEQFF. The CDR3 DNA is TGTGCCAGCAGCTTAGTGGGACAGGGGTCGAATGAGCAGTTCTTC.

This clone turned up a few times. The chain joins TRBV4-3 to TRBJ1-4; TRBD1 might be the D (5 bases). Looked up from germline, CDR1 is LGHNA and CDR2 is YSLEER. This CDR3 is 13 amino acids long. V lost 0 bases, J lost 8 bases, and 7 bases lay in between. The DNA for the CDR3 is TGCGCCAGCAGCCAAGACAGGGTGGAAAAACTGTTTTTT. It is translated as CASSQDRVEKLFF.

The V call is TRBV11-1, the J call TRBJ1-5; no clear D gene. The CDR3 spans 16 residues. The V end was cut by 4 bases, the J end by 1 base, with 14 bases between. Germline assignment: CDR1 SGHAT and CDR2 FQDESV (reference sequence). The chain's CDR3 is CASSSSGSRSNQPQHF. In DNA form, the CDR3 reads TGTGCCAGCAGCTCCTCCGGTAGCCGGAGCAATCAGCCCCAGCATTTT.

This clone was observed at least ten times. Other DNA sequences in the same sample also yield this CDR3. The CDR3: CASSQDRGLTEAFF. The DNA of the CDR3 is TGCGCCAGCAGCCAGGACAGGGGGCTGACTGAAGCTTTCTTT. V usage is TRBV4-3 and J usage is TRBJ1-1; 11 bases line up with TRBD1. This CDR3 has 14 residues. Losses at the gene ends were 3 bases for V and 5 bases for J; bases not matched to a gene: 2. Germline-derived CDR1 and CDR2 are LGHNA and YSLEER.

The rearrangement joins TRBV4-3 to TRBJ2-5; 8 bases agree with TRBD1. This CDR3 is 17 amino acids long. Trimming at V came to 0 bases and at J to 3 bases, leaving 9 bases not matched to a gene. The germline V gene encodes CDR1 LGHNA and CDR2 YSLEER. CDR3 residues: CASSQDGGQGREETQYF. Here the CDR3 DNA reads TGCGCCAGCAGCCAAGATGGAGGACAGGGTAGGGAAGAGACCCAGTACTTC.

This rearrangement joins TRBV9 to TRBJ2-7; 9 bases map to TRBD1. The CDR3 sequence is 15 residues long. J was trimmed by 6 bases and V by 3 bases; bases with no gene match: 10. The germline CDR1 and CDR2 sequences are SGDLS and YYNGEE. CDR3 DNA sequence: TGTGCCAGCAGCGCCACCGGGACAGGGTTCGTCGAGCAGTACTTC. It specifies CASSATGTGFVEQYF.

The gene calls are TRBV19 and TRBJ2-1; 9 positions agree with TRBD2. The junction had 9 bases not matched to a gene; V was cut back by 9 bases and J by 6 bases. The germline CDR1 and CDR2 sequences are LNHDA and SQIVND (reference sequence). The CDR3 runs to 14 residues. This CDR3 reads CASRVLAGPNEQFF. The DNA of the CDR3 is TGTGCCAGCAGGGTTCTAGCGGGGCCCAATGAGCAGTTCTTC.

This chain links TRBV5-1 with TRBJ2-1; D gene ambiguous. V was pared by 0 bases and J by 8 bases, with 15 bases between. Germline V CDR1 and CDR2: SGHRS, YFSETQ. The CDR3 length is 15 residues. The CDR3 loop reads CASSLGATGGDEQFF. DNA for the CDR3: TGCGCCAGCAGCTTGGGAGCTACGGGTGGCGATGAGCAGTTCTTC.

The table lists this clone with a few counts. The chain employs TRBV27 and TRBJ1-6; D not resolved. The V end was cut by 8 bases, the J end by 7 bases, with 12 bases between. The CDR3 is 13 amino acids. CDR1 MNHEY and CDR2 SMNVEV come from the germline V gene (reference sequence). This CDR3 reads CASQFVPNSPLHF. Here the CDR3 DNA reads TGTGCCAGCCAGTTTGTACCAAATTCACCCCTCCACTTT.